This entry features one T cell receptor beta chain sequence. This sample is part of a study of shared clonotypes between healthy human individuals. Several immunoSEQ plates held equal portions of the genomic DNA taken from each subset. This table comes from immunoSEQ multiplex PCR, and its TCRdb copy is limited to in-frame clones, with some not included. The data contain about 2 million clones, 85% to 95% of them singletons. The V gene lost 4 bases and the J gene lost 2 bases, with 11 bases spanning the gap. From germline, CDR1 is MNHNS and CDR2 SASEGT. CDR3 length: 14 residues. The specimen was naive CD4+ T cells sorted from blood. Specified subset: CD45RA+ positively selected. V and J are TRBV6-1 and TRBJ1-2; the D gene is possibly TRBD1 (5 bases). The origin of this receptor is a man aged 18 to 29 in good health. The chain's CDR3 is CASSVGTSNYGYTF. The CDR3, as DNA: TGTGCCAGCAGTGTCGGGACGTCGAACTATGGCTACACCTTC.